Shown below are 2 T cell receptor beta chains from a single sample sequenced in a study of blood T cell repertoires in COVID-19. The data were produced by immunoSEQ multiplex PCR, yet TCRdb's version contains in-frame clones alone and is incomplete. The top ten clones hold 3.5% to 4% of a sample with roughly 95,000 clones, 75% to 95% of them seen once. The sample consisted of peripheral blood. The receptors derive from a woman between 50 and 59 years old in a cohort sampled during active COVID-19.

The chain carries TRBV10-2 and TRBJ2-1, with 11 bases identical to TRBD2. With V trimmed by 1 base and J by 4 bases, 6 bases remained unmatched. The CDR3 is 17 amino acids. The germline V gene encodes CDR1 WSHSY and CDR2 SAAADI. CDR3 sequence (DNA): TGCGCCAGCAGTGAGTTGATAGCGGGAGGGCTATACAATGAGCAGTTCTTC. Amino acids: CASSELIAGGLYNEQFF.

In DNA form, the CDR3 reads TGTGCCAGCAGTCTTGCCGGGAAAACTGAAGCTTTCTTT. Translation: CASSLAGKTEAFF. This chain uses TRBV25-1 with TRBJ1-1; D is unresolved. Germline CDR1 reads MGHDK; CDR2 reads SYGVNS. The CDR3 is 13 amino acids. The germline V and J ends were trimmed by 5 bases and 5 bases, with 12 bases remaining between them. The whole variable domain, remainder taken from reference TRBV25-1 and TRBJ1-1, is EADIYQTPRYLVIGTGKKITLECSQTMGHDKMYWYQQDPGMELHLIHYSYGVNSTEKGDLSSESTVSRIRTEHFPLTLESARPSHTSQYLCASSLAGKTEAFFGQGTRLTVV.